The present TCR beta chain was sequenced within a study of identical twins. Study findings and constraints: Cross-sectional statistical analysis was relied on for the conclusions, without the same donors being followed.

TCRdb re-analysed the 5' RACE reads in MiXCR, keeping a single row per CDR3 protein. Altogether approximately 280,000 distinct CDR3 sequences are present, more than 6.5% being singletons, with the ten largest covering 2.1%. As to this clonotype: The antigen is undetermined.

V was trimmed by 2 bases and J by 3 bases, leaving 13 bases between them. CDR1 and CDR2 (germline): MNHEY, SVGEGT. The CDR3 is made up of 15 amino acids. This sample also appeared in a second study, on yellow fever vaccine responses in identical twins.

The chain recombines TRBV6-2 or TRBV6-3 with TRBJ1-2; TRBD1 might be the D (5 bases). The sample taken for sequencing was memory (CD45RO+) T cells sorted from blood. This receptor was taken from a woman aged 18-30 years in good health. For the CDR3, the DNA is TGTGCCAGCAGTTACCACCCACAGGACTACTATGGCTACACCTTC. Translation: CASSYHPQDYYGYTF.